This note documents a single T cell receptor beta chain sequence. The clone's antigen remains unknown. Base qualities are not provided; no much larger clone lies one nucleotide away. The entry originates in a study of cytomegalovirus exposure and HLA in healthy donors (dated by TCRdb to between 2016 and 2019). Some background on the complete study: An earlier analysis of 587 of the donors reported 250 to 300 Gb of sequence data and around 110 million unique TCR beta sequences from about 179 million T cells. The number of typed donors differed by locus: about 620-630 for A, B, C, DRB1 and DQB1; 522 for DQA1; approximately 610 for DPA1; and roughly 450 for DPB1. Rather than using new phenotypic data, the later analysis identified candidate immune exposures from TCR beta sequences and from how often those sequences occurred across donors. About five DR-DQ haplotypes were treated as single units for association and clustering because of strong linkage in the cohort. Across some 400 genotyped donors of the cohort, an average of roughly 230,000 unique TCR beta nucleotide sequences per donor were sequenced, and around 19% of those sequences were non-productive. High-throughput TCR immunosequencing, statistical association of individual TCRs with disease status, and machine learning were combined to predict cytomegalovirus infection status. In a later genetic analysis, genome-wide SNP genotypes for 398 of the 666 donors were used, and that subset was treated as a discovery cohort. Donor age, sex, ethnicity and CMV serostatus were compiled alongside the repertoire data. An early release covering roughly 600 HLA-typed donors comprised about 300 gigabases of sequencing data and some 79 million unique TCR sequences. All discovery cohort repertoires had been generated on a single sequencing platform. In a later analysis, previously published TCR beta repertoires from fewer than 750 donors were re-analyzed and high-resolution HLA genotyping was added so that TCR occurrence patterns could be studied. The aim of the study was to test whether cataloging public T cell receptors could identify signatures of past pathogen exposure. HLA typing covered class I and class II loci at four-digit resolution. To decide whether each TCR beta V gene segment behaved as functional or pseudogenic, an earlier analysis of 587 of the donors relied on high-throughput TCR beta sequencing. The study used immunosequencing to profile the T cell repertoires of 666 subjects and linked those repertoires to cytomegalovirus serostatus. Of the 300 to 500 genotyped donors, 81% were placed in the genetic ancestry cluster associated with self-reported Caucasian donors. In addition to the first cohort of 666 subjects, a separate validation cohort of 120 different subjects was used.

What the research found in general, with its limitations: About 17 rarely observed V segments, including chromosome 9 orphons, were excluded from the earlier analysis of 550 to 700 of the donors because counts were too low. In this cohort, only TCR beta chains were sequenced, and detectable features were limited by the absence of alpha or paired-chain data. The study listed 170 or so TCR beta chains as associated with cytomegalovirus. When HLA alleles, especially DR and DQ, strongly co-occurred, attributing TCR associations to individual alleles was difficult. In a later analysis, most CMV-associated TCR beta chains were found to appear HLA-restricted, with HLA associations seemingly driven largely by CMV exposure. In a later analysis, HLA-associated TCR beta chains were found to be more clonally expanded and to have lower generation probabilities than equally common non-associated chains. A further reported finding was that TCR beta sequences accurately predicted the HLA-A and HLA-B alleles for most subjects in the first cohort. A cluster of highly shared sequence variants was judged likely to represent a technical artifact of the sequencing pipeline. Because some donors lacked HLA typing at each locus, the association tests relied only on the typed subset. According to the authors, the approach could potentially be generalized to other disease states and immunological phenotypes. In a later analysis, several top co-occurrence clusters were reported to appear linked to parvovirus B19, influenza, CMV and Epstein-Barr virus. Broadly in line with IMGT annotations, most TCR beta V segments showed up in productive rearrangements about 87% or about 30% of the time in an earlier analysis of 587 of the donors. Most TCR sequences were observed very rarely across donors, whereas some public TCRs were present in many individuals. In a later genetic analysis, a missense DCLRE1C variant was associated with V-gene and J-gene trimming of TCR beta chains, and the association was replicated in an independent cohort. A later analysis associated about 17,000 TCR beta sequences with specific HLA alleles at a false discovery rate of 0.05. The 87-base-pair reads could not distinguish some IMGT-functional V segments, including TRBV6-2 and TRBV6-3, so those segments were excluded. Cytomegalovirus status was reported to be diagnosed by the classifier with high specificity and sensitivity in both the original and validation cohorts. In vitro tests confirmed that a few of the cytomegalovirus-associated TCR beta chains recognize cytomegalovirus antigens. Roughly uniform sequencing depth across donors was assumed in presence/absence analyses, although this assumption may not hold. Linkage disequilibrium might explain the correlated functional status among segregating V segments, but an unknown experimental factor could not be ruled out. In a later analysis, TCR association rates were found to vary across HLA loci, with the most associated TCRs seen for DRB1 alleles and the fewest for HLA-C alleles. The only immune exposure information available for the cohort was CMV serostatus. In a later genetic analysis, fewer N-insertions in productive TCRs were reported among donors in an Asian-associated ancestry cluster than the roughly 700-donor mean.

The cohort was made up of approximately 670 healthy bone marrow donors. At the time of sampling, all cohort members were nominally healthy, though unrecorded immune exposures were likely present. The donor was CMV seronegative and was included in the group of several hundred seronegative cohort members. A peripheral blood sample was collected from each donor, and TCR beta sequencing was performed on peripheral blood mononuclear cells. The Qiagen DNeasy Blood Extraction Kit was used to extract genomic DNA from the blood cell samples. The library was generated by the immunoSEQ multiplex PCR assay. For the multiplex PCR, a mixture combining 60 forward primers for TCR Vbeta segments and 13 reverse primers for TCR Jbeta segments was used. The CDR3 region of rearranged TCR beta genes was amplified from genomic DNA by a multiplex PCR assay. On the Illumina HiSeq System, the amplified TCR beta libraries were sequenced as 87-base-pair reads. From the authors' description of their analysis: A later analysis tallied roughly 78 million unique TCR beta chains across the roughly 610 repertoires, and about 12 million of those chains were shared by two or more donors. A nearest-neighbor algorithm error-corrected the raw reads and collapsed the reads into unique sequences, merging closely related sequences to remove PCR and sequencing errors. To assign V, D and J gene segments, CDR3 sequences were aligned to IMGT reference sequences. Each retained sequence needed at least a six-nucleotide match to both a V gene segment and a J gene segment. A rearrangement was called productive if the CDR3 had no stop codons and remained in frame with V and J, and every other rearrangement was called non-productive. Following IMGT convention, CDR3 was defined as the stretch from the second conserved V-encoded cysteine up to the conserved J-encoded phenylalanine. The earlier analysis of about 560 of the donors excluded any sequence lacking an unambiguous match to a single V gene segment. An earlier analysis of fewer than 650 of the donors classified V segments as functional when productive rearrangements were above 56.7% and as segregating when the standard deviation between donors was above 5%. A statistical classification framework was built to diagnose cytomegalovirus status from the catalog of TCR beta chain sequences. In a later analysis, TCR nucleotide sequences were compared against IMGT/GENE-DB human TR gene sequences so that V and J genes could be assigned. Using the TCRdist pipeline, a later analysis assigned CDR3 sequences along with most-parsimonious VDJ recombination scenarios. In a later analysis, every TCR beta chain was defined by the combination of its CDR3 amino acid sequence and its V-gene family, and reads without a unique V-gene family were dropped. As a way to deal with suspected cross-contamination and a sequencing artifact, a later analysis dropped over 550 nucleotide sequences that were highly shared and had low generation probability. In a later analysis, a clonal expansion index for each public chain was calculated from normalized within-repertoire ranks of inferred template counts. Generation probabilities in a later analysis came from a VDJ recombination model fitted to out-of-frame rearrangements, and those results were checked against IGoR. In a later analysis, hypergeometric tests were used to score TCR-TCR, TCR-HLA and TCR-CMV co-occurrence, with a repertoire-size bias correction applied to TCR pairs. False discovery rates were estimated in a later analysis by permuting HLA or CMV assignments 20 times. A later analysis grouped co-occurring TCRs with DBSCAN, adding TCRdist sequence similarity when clustering within HLA-allele-positive subsets. For co-occurrence clustering, repertoires with fewer than 30,000 or more than 120,000 public chains were excluded, along with a handful of repertoires with anomalous nucleotide sharing. TCRdb carries this immuneACCESS record with in-frame sequences only. Its versions omit some clonotypes, under half of them owing to an unresolved V gene in the studies checked, with the rest unexplained. That table is the source of V, J and clone size, and D and trimming were worked out from the DNA. The sample table lists 150,000 to 200,000 clones, roughly 80% of them with a count of one. Roughly 1.6% of the sample is taken by the ten largest.

Here V drops 5 bases and J drops 3 bases, and the junction holds 7 bases not matched to any gene. Spanning cysteine to phenylalanine, the CDR3 consists of 15 amino acids. Only the CDR3 DNA is retained, 45 bases long and in frame from the first base. According to the germline V gene (reference sequence), CDR1 reads LNHDA and CDR2 reads SQIVND. The sample was PBMCs. This TCR was sampled from a woman aged 18-29 years in good health and CMV-seronegative. The chain links TRBV19 with TRBJ2-1, with 7 middle bases fitting TRBD1. The DNA sequence is given as TGTGCCAGTAGTCCCGGGACAGCCTTCTACAATGAGCAGTTCTTC. This is translated as CASSPGTAFYNEQFF.